A selection of T cell receptor beta chains follows, all from one sample in a study of blood T cell repertoires in COVID-19. The method was immunoSEQ multiplex PCR; TCRdb's version includes in-frame clones alone and lacks a portion of them. The repertoire holds 450,000 to 500,000 clones, with approximately 91% as singletons. Specimen: PBMCs or T cells enriched from blood (not recorded which). The origin of the receptors is a woman aged 60 to 75 who had recovered from COVID-19. Both conserved end residues are part of each CDR3. D genes are given only for firm matches. Clone sizes are given selectively: once, few, many, or a class where the clone is expanded.

>TRBJ2-7|TRBV5-4|.|.
TGTGCCAGCAGCTTTGATGGCAGGCAATTCCCCTACGAGCAGTACTTC
CASSFDGRQFPYEQYF
>TRBJ2-7|TRBV6-1|TRBD1|.
TGTGCCAGCAGAGCCGGGACAGGCTACGAGCAGTACTTC
CASRAGTGYEQYF
>TRBJ2-3|TRBV7-2|.|.
TGTGCCAGTTCCCTTGAGAACACAGATACGCAGTATTTT
CASSLENTDTQYF
>TRBJ1-2|TRBV18|.|.
TGTGCCAGCTCACCAAAAGACAGCGCAACTGTCTATGGCTACACCTTC
CASSPKDSATVYGYTF
>TRBJ1-2|TRBV6-1|.|.
TGTGCCAGCAGTGAAGGGAGGAGAGGCTACACCTTC
CASSEGRRGYTF
>TRBJ2-5|TRBV24-1|TRBD1|.
TGTGCCACCAGTGATGTTGGACAGGGACGAGAGACCCAGTACTTC
CATSDVGQGRETQYF
>TRBJ1-4|TRBV5-5|.|.
TGTGCCAGCTTGCAGGGCCCTAATGAAAAACTGTTTTTT
CASLQGPNEKLFF
>TRBJ1-2|TRBV5-4|.|.
TGTGCCAGCAGCTTGGGTCAGGGAGGAAACTATGGCTACACCTTC
CASSLGQGGNYGYTF
>TRBJ2-7|TRBV2|.|.
TGTGCCAGCAGTGTCGCCGGGGCGGGGTCAGCCTACGAGCAGTACTTC
CASSVAGAGSAYEQYF
>TRBJ2-1|TRBV29-1|TRBD2|.
TGCAGCGTGGCCAGCGGGGGGGCCTTTACTGAGCAGTTCTTC
CSVASGGAFTEQFF
>TRBJ2-1|TRBV9|TRBD1|.
TGTGCCAGCAGCGTACGGACAGGGGCATCGGGGGGTGAGCAGTTCTTC
CASSVRTGASGGEQFF
>TRBJ1-4|TRBV15|.|.
TGTGCCACCAGCAGAGACTATAGGGGGGAAAAACTGTTTTTT
CATSRDYRGEKLFF
>TRBJ2-1|TRBV9|.|.
TGTGCCAGCAGCGCCGACAGCTACAATGAGCAGTTCTTC
CASSADSYNEQFF
>TRBJ1-2|TRBV7-8|TRBD1|once
TGTGCCAGCAGTTTAAGACAGGGGACTTATGGCTACACCTTC
CASSLRQGTYGYTF
>TRBJ2-2|TRBV5-1|TRBD2|.
TGCGCCAGCAGCCGCCCGACTAGCGGGGGCTCGAACACCGGGGAGCTGTTTTTT
CASSRPTSGGSNTGELFF
>TRBJ1-3|TRBV7-2|.|.
TGTGCCAGCAGCACTAGGGTATCGGGAGTCACAAACACCATATATTTT
CASSTRVSGVTNTIYF
>TRBJ2-1|TRBV5-1|TRBD1|.
TGCGCCAGCAGCTACCGACAGGGGGCGGTCAATGAGCAGTTCTTC
CASSYRQGAVNEQFF
>TRBJ2-3|TRBV10-1|TRBD2|.
TGCGCCAGCAGTCCGACTAGCGGGAACACAGATACGCAGTATTTT
CASSPTSGNTDTQYF
>TRBJ1-6|TRBV10-2|TRBD1|.
TGCGCCAGCAGGGACAGGGGCTCCGGGAATTCACCCCTCCACTTT
CASRDRGSGNSPLHF
>TRBJ2-1|TRBV4-2|TRBD1|once
TGTGCCAGCAGCCAACCGGGACAGGGGAACAATGAGCAGTTCTTC
CASSQPGQGNNEQFF
>TRBJ2-3|TRBV7-2|TRBD2|.
TGTGCCAGCAGCTTAAGAGTCGGCGGGGGGTTTGGGACAGATACGCAGTATTTT
CASSLRVGGGFGTDTQYF
>TRBJ2-3|TRBV3-1/TRBV3-2|TRBD2|.
TGTGCCAGCAGCCCACCGACGGGGAGGCGGGGGGGCACAGATACGCAGTATTTT
CASSPPTGRRGGTDTQYF
>TRBJ2-1|TRBV7-2|.|.
TGTGCCAGCAGCTTAGCGGTGCTACTTGACTCCTACAATGAGCAGTTCTTC
CASSLAVLLDSYNEQFF
>TRBJ2-2|TRBV3-1/TRBV3-2|TRBD1|.
TGTGCCAGCAGCCCGGGACAGGTGACCACCGGGGAGCTGTTTTTT
CASSPGQVTTGELFF
>TRBJ1-2|TRBV23-1|.|.
TGCGCCAGCAGTCAATATTCCCCGGGGGGAGGCTATGGCTACACCTTC
CASSQYSPGGGYGYTF
>TRBJ1-3|TRBV16|TRBD1|few
TGTGCCAGCAGCCAATCGGGACAGACATCTGGAAACACCATATATTTT
CASSQSGQTSGNTIYF
>TRBJ1-3|TRBV27|.|.
TGTGCCAGCAGTTATTCCGGGGGAGACTCTGGAAACACCATATATTTT
CASSYSGGDSGNTIYF
>TRBJ1-2|TRBV5-1|TRBD1|.
TGCGCCAGCAGCTTGTGGGGACAGGGCGGGGATGGCTACACCTTC
CASSLWGQGGDGYTF
>TRBJ2-5|TRBV10-3|TRBD2|many
TGTGCCGCCAGGGAGGGGTCGGCAGAGACCCAGTACTTC
CAAREGSAETQYF
>TRBJ1-2|TRBV9|.|.
TGTGCCAGCAGCGTGGGGGGGACTGTATCGACCCACCGCTACACCTTC
CASSVGGTVSTHRYTF
>TRBJ2-3|TRBV7-6|.|.
TGTGCCAGCAGCCTAGGTCCAGAAACAGATACGCAGTATTTT
CASSLGPETDTQYF
>TRBJ1-4|TRBV30|.|.
TGTGCCTGGAGTGGACAGCCCGCTAATGAAAAACTGTTTTTT
CAWSGQPANEKLFF
>TRBJ1-5|TRBV5-4|.|.
TGTGCCAGCAGCTCGCAGGGACAGCCCCAGCATTTT
CASSSQGQPQHF
>TRBJ2-3|TRBV11-2|TRBD1|few
TGTGCCAGCAGCTCGACAGGGGTAGGAACAGATACGCAGTATTTT
CASSSTGVGTDTQYF
>TRBJ1-1|TRBV6-5|TRBD1|.
TGTGCCAGCAGTTTTACAACAGGGGGAAACACTGAAGCTTTCTTT
CASSFTTGGNTEAFF
>TRBJ2-3|TRBV5-1|.|.
TGCGCCAGCAGCTGGCTGGGCGGGGGCACAGATACGCAGTATTTT
CASSWLGGGTDTQYF
>TRBJ2-3|TRBV18|TRBD1|.
TGTGCCAGCTCACCATCGGGACAGGGCACAGATACGCAGTATTTT
CASSPSGQGTDTQYF
>TRBJ1-1|TRBV27|.|.
TGTGCCAGCAGTTTACTCCGGGGTTCGAACACTGAAGCTTTCTTT
CASSLLRGSNTEAFF
>TRBJ1-2|TRBV27|.|.
TGTGCCAGCAGTCCGACCGGGACTTTCCCGGGGAACTATGGCTACACCTTC
CASSPTGTFPGNYGYTF
>TRBJ1-2|TRBV5-6|TRBD1|.
TGTGCCAGCAGCTTTCCTTCCTCAAACAGGGGGAACTATGGCTACACCTTC
CASSFPSSNRGNYGYTF
>TRBJ1-2|TRBV6-5|TRBD1|.
TGTGCCAGCTTCGCGGGAACAGGGGGTGGCTACACCTTC
CASFAGTGGGYTF
>TRBJ2-4|TRBV12-3/TRBV12-4|TRBD2|.
TGTGCCAGCAGGCTATCGGGAGGGTCTATTCAGTACTTC
CASRLSGGSIQYF
>TRBJ2-3|TRBV5-1|TRBD1|.
TGCGCCAGCAGCTTGGCCAGGGGGCCAGATACGCAGTATTTT
CASSLARGPDTQYF
>TRBJ2-7|TRBV6-5|.|.
TGTGCCAGCAGTAGGAGGGGTGTCTCCTACGAGCAGTACTTC
CASSRRGVSYEQYF
>TRBJ2-3|TRBV11-2|.|.
TGTGCCAGCAGCGGGGGATGGAGGGGGCGCACAGATACGCAGTATTTT
CASSGGWRGRTDTQYF
>TRBJ2-3|TRBV11-3|.|.
TGTGCCAGCAGCTTGGTGGCGGGGGCCATTAGCACAGATACGCAGTATTTT
CASSLVAGAISTDTQYF
>TRBJ1-1|TRBV10-3|TRBD1|.
TGTGCCACCTCACAGGGGGTGAACACTGAAGCTTTCTTT
CATSQGVNTEAFF
>TRBJ2-7|TRBV5-1|TRBD1|.
TGCGCCAGCAGCCAAGCCGGGACAGGGGGGGAGCAGTACTTC
CASSQAGTGGEQYF
>TRBJ1-2|TRBV2|.|.
TGTGCCAGCAGCCTCTCCCCACAGGGTGGCTATGGCTACACCTTC
CASSLSPQGGYGYTF
>TRBJ2-5|TRBV12-5|TRBD1|.
TGTGCTAGTGGTTCCCCGGACAGGGAAGAGACCCAGTACTTC
CASGSPDREETQYF
>TRBJ2-2|TRBV5-1|.|.
TGCGCCAGCAGCATACTCAACACCGGGGAGCTGTTTTTT
CASSILNTGELFF
>TRBJ2-1|TRBV10-1|.|.
TGCGCCAGCTCCCGCTGGTCAGCGGATTACAATGAGCAGTTCTTC
CASSRWSADYNEQFF